One and the same sample provided the 19 T cell receptor beta chains below, sequenced in a study of CXCR3-negative and CXCR3-positive naive CD8 T cells (dated by TCRdb to about 2019). For these receptors, no antigen is known. Results the study describes overall, beyond this receptor: Compared with CXCR3-negative naive cells, CXCR3-positive naive cells had TRB CDR3s with higher hydrophobicity (lower Kidera factor 4), lower energy, and higher strength and volume indices.

Instrument used: NextSeq 550. The Human TCR Profiling Kit (MiLaboratory) was used to prepare UMI-labeled 5' RACE TRB cDNA libraries. Each CDR3 protein sequence appears as one entry after TCRdb reprocessed the reads, and no DNA is included. The sample's table lists a count of about 98,000 distinct CDR3 sequences. Jointly, the top ten make up nearly 0.85% of the sample. The sample taken for sequencing was naive CXCR3+ CD8+ T cells from blood. The label giving this sample's cell subset or site can be read as: CD45RO-CCR7+CD27+CD95- naive CD8+ T cells expressing CXCR3 (TNR3+). All receptors come from a human donor in good health. Some clones in this sample may be carry-over from other donors' samples.

The gene calls are TRBV2 and TRBJ2-1; lacking DNA, the TRBD1 call made by TCRdb goes unchecked. CDR3 length equals 14 residues. CDR1 is SNHLY, CDR2 FYNNEI, per germline. This chain's CDR3 is CASLGQGPYNEQFF. The whole variable domain, filled in from reference TRBV2 and TRBJ2-1, reads EPEVTQTPSHQVTQMGQEVILRCVPISNHLYFYWYRQILGQKVEFLVSFYNNEISEKSEIFDDQFSVERPDGSNFTLKIRSTKLEDSAMYFCASLGQGPYNEQFFGPGTRLTVL.

The rearrangement uses TRBV6-5 and TRBJ2-3; without DNA, the TCRdb call of TRBD2 cannot be checked. Germline V gene sequence: CDR1 MNHEY, CDR2 SVGAGI. This CDR3 is 16 amino acids long. CDR3: CASSRGPQWGTDTQYF.

V is TRBV14 and J is TRBJ1-1; no DNA is available, so the TRBD1 call from TCRdb remains unchecked. This CDR3 comprises 15 residues. Germline lookup yields CDR1 SGHDN and CDR2 FVKESK. CDR3 protein: CASSQYEGARTEAFF.

The chain has TRBV29-1 and TRBJ2-5; TCRdb's D call of TRBD1 is untestable without DNA. This CDR3 has 14 residues. Germline values: CDR1 SQVTM, CDR2 ANQGSEA. The CDR3 spells CSVALVNSQETQYF.

The CDR3 here is CASSLEWSEKLFF. V usage is TRBV7-9 and J usage is TRBJ1-4. Germline CDR1 is SEHNR and CDR2 is FQNEAQ (reference sequence). The CDR3 contains 13 residues.

The chain has TRBV5-5 and TRBJ2-3. Germline lookup yields CDR1 SGHKS and CDR2 YYEKEE (reference sequence). This CDR3 has 13 residues. CDR3 in amino acids: CASSLPGTDTQYF.

The V gene is TRBV6-6, the J gene TRBJ1-1. This CDR3 spans 13 amino acids. CDR1 MNHNY and CDR2 SVGAGI come from the germline V gene (reference sequence). Here the CDR3 reads CASSYPNGVEAFF.

The chain combines TRBV6-2 or TRBV6-3 with TRBJ2-3; TCRdb calls TRBD1, which cannot be checked without DNA. The CDR3 spans 16 residues. CDR1 and CDR2 from the germline V gene are MNHEY and SVGEGT. CDR3 residues: CASSRLPGTGTDTQYF.

V gene TRBV28 combines with J gene TRBJ2-1; TCRdb returns TRBD1, unconfirmable since there is no DNA. CDR3 length: 14 residues. The germline V gene encodes CDR1 MDHEN and CDR2 SYDVKM. This CDR3 reads CASSFLGQDNEQFF.

The V call is TRBV6-5, the J call TRBJ1-5; the D gene TCRdb calls, TRBD1, cannot be checked with no DNA. Germline V gene data show CDR1 as MNHEY and CDR2 as SVGAGI. This CDR3 spans 14 amino acids. CDR3 amino acids: CASSYSPGGQPQHF.

This rearrangement joins TRBV3-1 to TRBJ1-5; TCRdb outputs TRBD1, but without DNA this stays unchecked. Per germline, CDR1 LGHDT and CDR2 YNNKEL (reference sequence). The CDR3 sequence is 14 residues long. This CDR3 reads CASSIEGVDQPQHF. Supplemented by reference TRBV3-1 and TRBJ1-5, the full variable domain reads DTAVSQTPKYLVTQMGNDKSIKCEQNLGHDTMYWYKQDSKKFLKIMFSYNNKELIINETVPNRFSPKSPDKAHLNLHINSLELGDSAVYFCASSIEGVDQPQHFGDGTRLSIL.

V and J are TRBV6-2 or TRBV6-3 and TRBJ2-3; no DNA is available, so the TRBD2 call from TCRdb remains unchecked. This CDR3 is built from 11 residues. In germline, CDR1 is MNHEY, CDR2 SVGEGT. Here the CDR3 reads CATEGRNMQYF.

The chain uses TRBV29-1 and TRBJ2-7. The CDR3 length is 13 residues. Per the germline V gene, CDR1 is SQVTM and CDR2 is ANQGSEA. This CDR3 reads CSVETASSYEQYF.

The V gene is TRBV3-1, the J gene TRBJ2-7; TCRdb designates TRBD1, a call that cannot be tested without DNA. CDR1 is LGHDT and CDR2 is YNNKEL in the germline V gene (reference sequence). The CDR3 has 16 amino acids. This CDR3 is CASSQEGGDSPYEQYF.

The V and J genes are TRBV7-9 and TRBJ2-3. Germline V gives CDR1 SEHNR, CDR2 FQNEAQ (reference sequence). The CDR3 has 15 amino acids. This CDR3 is CASSPIDRYTDTQYF. The full variable domain, with the rest looked up from reference TRBV7-9 and TRBJ2-3, is DTGVSQNPRHKITKRGQNVTFRCDPISEHNRLYWYRQTLGQGPEFLTYFQNEAQLEKSRLLSDRFSAERPKGSFSTLEIQRTEQGDSAMYLCASSPIDRYTDTQYFGPGTRLTVL.

The rearrangement joins TRBV28 to TRBJ2-1; TCRdb returns TRBD2, unconfirmable since there is no DNA. From germline, CDR1 is MDHEN and CDR2 SYDVKM. The length of the CDR3 is 15 residues. Here the CDR3 reads CASSVLAGGYNEQFF.

This sequence joins TRBV5-3 and TRBJ2-5; no DNA is available, so the TRBD1 call from TCRdb remains unchecked. TRBV5-3 is treated as an ORF (open reading frame) with a function not yet certain. The CDR3 covers 15 residues. CDR3 region: CARSLMDRRQETQYF.

The chain joins TRBV5-1 to TRBJ2-7; without DNA, the TCRdb call of TRBD2 cannot be checked. Germline CDR1 and CDR2: SGHRS and YFSETQ. CDR3 length equals 14 residues. The chain's CDR3 is CASSAAGISYEQYF.

V usage is TRBV3-1 and J usage is TRBJ1-2; TCRdb names TRBD1, which stays unverified in the absence of DNA. This CDR3 has 15 residues. CDR1 LGHDT and CDR2 YNNKEL come from the germline V gene (reference sequence). The CDR3: CASSQESAGAGGYTF. Based on the CDR3 plus reference TRBV3-1 and TRBJ1-2, the full variable domain is DTAVSQTPKYLVTQMGNDKSIKCEQNLGHDTMYWYKQDSKKFLKIMFSYNNKELIINETVPNRFSPKSPDKAHLNLHINSLELGDSAVYFCASSQESAGAGGYTFGSGTRLTVV.